This TCR beta chain was identified in a study of blood T cell repertoires in COVID-19. Across the whole study: Italy, Spain and the United States were the sources of the convalescent and acute COVID-19 samples. PBMCs, B-cell-depleted T cells, or T cells provided the cDNA or gDNA that made up the material.

In the study's own analysis: Nucleated cell counts were estimated from reference gene primer amplification. Repertoires were generated with immunoSEQ multiplex PCR, while TCRdb's copy carries only in-frame clones and drops some. D and trimming were read from the DNA, whereas the V and J calls and clone size are those reported in that table. The table includes some 220,000 clones, 84% detected once. Germline trimming cut 6 bases from V and 2 bases from J; bases unmatched to any gene: 4. The CDR3 has 14 residues. Germline CDR1 is MNHEY and CDR2 is SMNVEV (reference sequence). About this clone itself: This sample includes further DNA sequences coding for the same CDR3.

The sample taken for sequencing was peripheral blood. The chain has TRBV27 and TRBJ1-5, with TRBD1 identical over 7 bases. This receptor was identified in a woman aged 55-75 years who had recovered from COVID-19. The CDR3 protein is CASSPTGGNQPQHF. The CDR3 coding sequence is TGTGCCAGCAGCCCTACAGGGGGCAATCAGCCCCAGCATTTT.